Listed below are T cell receptor beta chains from one sample, sequenced in a study of CD8+ T cells in alopecia areata. Libraries were prepared by immunoSEQ multiplex PCR; TCRdb keeps only in-frame clonotypes and omits some of them. The data contain 150,000 to 250,000 clones, roughly three fifths of them singletons. The sequenced sample was CD4+ T cells sorted from blood, obtained at week 4, from a patient treated with tofacitinib. All receptors derive from a human donor with alopecia areata. CDR3s include the opening cysteine and the closing phenylalanine or tryptophan. The order of the fields is clone size, V gene, D gene, J gene, CDR3 protein, CDR3 DNA. The D gene is left open where the match is weak. Some rows have no size entry. The others give once, few or many, or a class for an expanded clone.

abundance: .; v_gene: TRBV29-1; d_gene: .; j_gene: TRBJ2-3; CDR3aa: CSVDFQGTDTQYF; CDR3nt: TGCAGCGTTGACTTCCAGGGCACAGATACGCAGTATTTT
abundance: .; v_gene: TRBV5-1; d_gene: .; j_gene: TRBJ1-2; CDR3aa: CASSLVRYGYTF; CDR3nt: TGCGCCAGCAGCTTGGTACGGTATGGCTACACCTTC
abundance: .; v_gene: TRBV29-1; d_gene: .; j_gene: TRBJ2-5; CDR3aa: CSAGIETQYF; CDR3nt: TGCAGCGCCGGAATCGAGACCCAGTACTTC
abundance: few; v_gene: TRBV30; d_gene: TRBD1; j_gene: TRBJ2-1; CDR3aa: CAWSDGRGLANEQFF; CDR3nt: TGTGCCTGGAGTGATGGCAGGGGGCTGGCTAATGAGCAGTTCTTC
abundance: .; v_gene: TRBV29-1; d_gene: .; j_gene: TRBJ1-1; CDR3aa: CSSLGNQRTVAFF; CDR3nt: TGCAGCTCACTGGGGAATCAGAGGACTGTAGCTTTCTTT
abundance: few; v_gene: TRBV7-2; d_gene: .; j_gene: TRBJ2-6; CDR3aa: CASSKGDPGANVLTF; CDR3nt: TGTGCCAGCAGCAAGGGCGATCCTGGGGCCAACGTCCTGACTTTC
abundance: .; v_gene: TRBV29-1; d_gene: .; j_gene: TRBJ1-1; CDR3aa: CSYSRRNTEAFF; CDR3nt: TGCAGCTACTCACGTAGGAACACTGAAGCTTTCTTT
abundance: .; v_gene: TRBV27; d_gene: .; j_gene: TRBJ2-5; CDR3aa: CASSPGVGWSGSPLETQYF; CDR3nt: TGTGCCAGCAGTCCGGGGGTGGGTTGGTCAGGCAGTCCCCTGGAGACCCAGTACTTC
abundance: .; v_gene: TRBV18; d_gene: .; j_gene: TRBJ2-6; CDR3aa: CASSPRGDSGANVLTF; CDR3nt: TGTGCCAGCTCACCACGGGGGGACTCTGGGGCCAACGTCCTGACTTTC
abundance: few; v_gene: TRBV2; d_gene: .; j_gene: TRBJ2-7; CDR3aa: CASSELGFYEQYF; CDR3nt: TGTGCCAGCAGTGAGCTGGGATTCTACGAGCAGTACTTC
abundance: .; v_gene: TRBV5-4; d_gene: .; j_gene: TRBJ2-1; CDR3aa: CASSYKERNEQFF; CDR3nt: TGTGCCAGCAGTTACAAGGAACGCAATGAGCAGTTCTTC
abundance: .; v_gene: TRBV29-1; d_gene: TRBD1; j_gene: TRBJ2-3; CDR3aa: CSVEWFLGQGMRDTQYF; CDR3nt: TGCAGCGTTGAATGGTTCTTGGGACAGGGGATGAGAGATACGCAGTATTTT
abundance: few; v_gene: TRBV6-5; d_gene: .; j_gene: TRBJ2-5; CDR3aa: CASSYGETQYF; CDR3nt: TGTGCCAGCAGTTACGGTGAGACCCAGTACTTC
abundance: .; v_gene: TRBV5-4; d_gene: .; j_gene: TRBJ1-1; CDR3aa: CASSLWGPGTEAFF; CDR3nt: TGTGCCAGCAGCTTGTGGGGGCCTGGCACTGAAGCTTTCTTT
abundance: .; v_gene: TRBV29-1; d_gene: .; j_gene: TRBJ1-1; CDR3aa: CSVKGTIGNTEAFF; CDR3nt: TGCAGCGTAAAGGGGACGATTGGGAACACTGAAGCTTTCTTT
abundance: .; v_gene: TRBV10-3; d_gene: .; j_gene: TRBJ2-5; CDR3aa: CAIRDQETQYF; CDR3nt: TGTGCCATCAGGGACCAAGAGACCCAGTACTTC
abundance: medium-sized; v_gene: TRBV28; d_gene: TRBD1; j_gene: TRBJ1-2; CDR3aa: CASKHGLRGYYGYTF; CDR3nt: TGTGCCAGCAAGCATGGCCTCAGGGGGTACTATGGCTACACCTTC
abundance: .; v_gene: TRBV2; d_gene: TRBD2; j_gene: TRBJ2-5; CDR3aa: CASRGLAGGQETQYF; CDR3nt: TGTGCCAGCAGGGGACTAGCGGGGGGGCAAGAGACCCAGTACTTC
abundance: .; v_gene: TRBV5-1; d_gene: .; j_gene: TRBJ2-5; CDR3aa: CASSPVGGQETQYF; CDR3nt: TGCGCCAGCAGCCCTGTGGGGGGCCAAGAGACCCAGTACTTC
abundance: few; v_gene: TRBV7-9; d_gene: .; j_gene: TRBJ2-7; CDR3aa: CAGQTENEQYF; CDR3nt: TGTGCGGGGCAGACAGAAAACGAGCAGTACTTC
abundance: few; v_gene: TRBV11-2; d_gene: .; j_gene: TRBJ1-3; CDR3aa: CASSFDSGNTIYF; CDR3nt: TGTGCCAGCAGCTTTGACTCTGGAAACACCATATATTTT
abundance: once; v_gene: TRBV29-1; d_gene: .; j_gene: TRBJ2-5; CDR3aa: CSVGGDQETQYF; CDR3nt: TGCAGCGTTGGAGGGGATCAAGAGACCCAGTACTTC
abundance: few; v_gene: TRBV7-9; d_gene: TRBD2; j_gene: TRBJ2-1; CDR3aa: CASSLGGLAGGNEQFF; CDR3nt: TGTGCCAGCAGCTTAGGCGGACTAGCGGGGGGCAATGAGCAGTTCTTC
abundance: .; v_gene: TRBV4-3; d_gene: TRBD1; j_gene: TRBJ1-1; CDR3aa: CASSQDLGTGGDRYEAFF; CDR3nt: TGCGCCAGCAGCCAAGATCTGGGGACAGGGGGCGACCGATATGAAGCTTTCTTT
abundance: .; v_gene: TRBV29-1; d_gene: .; j_gene: TRBJ2-1; CDR3aa: CSVEEGHEQFF; CDR3nt: TGCAGCGTTGAAGAGGGACATGAGCAGTTCTTC
abundance: .; v_gene: TRBV4-1; d_gene: .; j_gene: TRBJ2-2; CDR3aa: CASSQEVSDTGELFF; CDR3nt: TGCGCCAGCAGCCAAGAAGTGTCAGACACCGGGGAGCTGTTTTTT
abundance: few; v_gene: TRBV2; d_gene: TRBD1; j_gene: TRBJ1-4; CDR3aa: CASTEDRGGVYEKLFF; CDR3nt: TGTGCCAGTACAGAAGACAGGGGAGGGGTTTATGAAAAACTGTTTTTT
abundance: .; v_gene: TRBV29-1; d_gene: .; j_gene: TRBJ2-5; CDR3aa: CSVVGHYQETQYF; CDR3nt: TGCAGCGTTGTTGGCCACTATCAAGAGACCCAGTACTTC
abundance: .; v_gene: TRBV5-4; d_gene: TRBD1; j_gene: TRBJ2-5; CDR3aa: CASSLGQGRETQYF; CDR3nt: TGTGCCAGCAGCCTGGGACAGGGGAGAGAGACCCAGTACTTC
abundance: .; v_gene: TRBV5-6; d_gene: TRBD1; j_gene: TRBJ2-5; CDR3aa: CASTRTGGETQYF; CDR3nt: TGTGCCAGCACAAGGACAGGTGGCGAGACCCAGTACTTC
abundance: .; v_gene: TRBV27; d_gene: TRBD1; j_gene: TRBJ1-2; CDR3aa: CASSWGTGKDYGYTF; CDR3nt: TGTGCCAGCAGTTGGGGGACAGGGAAAGACTATGGCTACACCTTC
abundance: few; v_gene: TRBV4-3; d_gene: .; j_gene: TRBJ2-5; CDR3aa: CASSQDNRAETQYF; CDR3nt: TGCGCCAGCAGCCAAGATAACAGGGCAGAGACCCAGTACTTC
abundance: few; v_gene: TRBV4-1; d_gene: .; j_gene: TRBJ2-6; CDR3aa: CASSQGRAGANVLTF; CDR3nt: TGCGCCAGCAGCCAAGGAAGGGCTGGGGCCAACGTCCTGACTTTC
abundance: .; v_gene: TRBV12-5; d_gene: .; j_gene: TRBJ1-1; CDR3aa: CASGVGSRNTEAFF; CDR3nt: TGTGCTAGTGGAGTCGGGTCGAGGAACACTGAAGCTTTCTTT
abundance: few; v_gene: TRBV14; d_gene: .; j_gene: TRBJ1-5; CDR3aa: CASRPGPSNQPQHF; CDR3nt: TGTGCCAGCAGACCAGGTCCTAGCAATCAGCCCCAGCATTTT
abundance: .; v_gene: TRBV7-2; d_gene: .; j_gene: TRBJ2-7; CDR3aa: CAPQGSGEQYF; CDR3nt: TGTGCCCCCCAGGGATCGGGGGAGCAGTACTTC
abundance: few; v_gene: TRBV29-1; d_gene: TRBD1; j_gene: TRBJ2-3; CDR3aa: CSVAFQPGTGTDTQYF; CDR3nt: TGCAGCGTTGCGTTCCAACCCGGGACAGGAACAGATACGCAGTATTTT
abundance: .; v_gene: TRBV30; d_gene: TRBD1; j_gene: TRBJ1-2; CDR3aa: CAWSVGGQGRYGYTF; CDR3nt: TGTGCCTGGAGTGTAGGTGGACAGGGCCGCTATGGCTACACCTTC
abundance: few; v_gene: TRBV6-5; d_gene: .; j_gene: TRBJ1-4; CDR3aa: CASAGGGDEKLFF; CDR3nt: TGTGCCAGTGCCGGTGGGGGGGATGAAAAACTGTTTTTT
abundance: few; v_gene: TRBV18; d_gene: TRBD1; j_gene: TRBJ2-6; CDR3aa: CASSRRDRGPGANVLTF; CDR3nt: TGTGCCAGCTCACGCCGGGACAGGGGACCTGGGGCCAACGTCCTGACTTTC
abundance: .; v_gene: TRBV15; d_gene: .; j_gene: TRBJ2-1; CDR3aa: CATSKSGTMGYEQFF; CDR3nt: TGTGCCACCAGCAAATCCGGGACAATGGGGTATGAGCAGTTCTTC
abundance: .; v_gene: TRBV6-5; d_gene: .; j_gene: TRBJ2-7; CDR3aa: CASLRGSEQYF; CDR3nt: TGTGCCAGCTTGAGGGGGTCTGAGCAGTACTTC
abundance: .; v_gene: TRBV30; d_gene: TRBD1; j_gene: TRBJ1-1; CDR3aa: CAWRDSGTGNTEAFF; CDR3nt: TGTGCCTGGAGAGATTCCGGGACAGGGAACACTGAAGCTTTCTTT
abundance: .; v_gene: TRBV10-3; d_gene: .; j_gene: TRBJ2-7; CDR3aa: CAISESTGSYEQYF; CDR3nt: TGTGCCATCAGTGAGTCCACCGGGAGCTACGAGCAGTACTTC
abundance: .; v_gene: TRBV30; d_gene: .; j_gene: TRBJ1-1; CDR3aa: CACPSGPLNTEAFF; CDR3nt: TGTGCCTGCCCCTCGGGACCCCTGAACACTGAAGCTTTCTTT
abundance: few; v_gene: TRBV29-1; d_gene: .; j_gene: TRBJ1-2; CDR3aa: CSVGGGTTSYGYTF; CDR3nt: TGCAGCGTTGGTGGGGGGACAACCTCCTATGGCTACACCTTC
abundance: .; v_gene: TRBV27; d_gene: TRBD2; j_gene: TRBJ2-5; CDR3aa: CASSLRIRGGGETQYF; CDR3nt: TGTGCCAGCAGTTTAAGAATCCGGGGGGGCGGGGAGACCCAGTACTTC
abundance: .; v_gene: TRBV27; d_gene: .; j_gene: TRBJ1-2; CDR3aa: CASSSRGSYSYGYTF; CDR3nt: TGTGCCAGCTCCTCCCGGGGCTCCTATAGCTATGGCTACACCTTC
abundance: .; v_gene: TRBV9; d_gene: TRBD2; j_gene: TRBJ2-7; CDR3aa: CASSPRSGTSLSSYEQYF; CDR3nt: TGTGCCAGCAGCCCCCGATCCGGGACTAGCCTAAGCTCCTACGAGCAGTACTTC
abundance: .; v_gene: TRBV30; d_gene: .; j_gene: TRBJ2-7; CDR3aa: CAWSGGGQSAYEQYF; CDR3nt: TGTGCCTGGAGTGGGGGGGGACAGAGCGCCTACGAGCAGTACTTC
abundance: .; v_gene: TRBV7-7; d_gene: .; j_gene: TRBJ2-1; CDR3aa: CASSLGFGNEQFF; CDR3nt: TGTGCTAGCAGCTTAGGGTTTGGAAATGAGCAGTTCTTC
abundance: .; v_gene: TRBV29-1; d_gene: .; j_gene: TRBJ1-5; CDR3aa: CSVGGNRDQPQHF; CDR3nt: TGCAGCGTAGGGGGGAACCGGGATCAGCCCCAGCATTTT
abundance: .; v_gene: TRBV7-9; d_gene: .; j_gene: TRBJ1-1; CDR3aa: CASRSIGDTEAFF; CDR3nt: TGTGCCAGCAGATCTATCGGGGACACTGAAGCTTTCTTT
abundance: few; v_gene: TRBV30; d_gene: .; j_gene: TRBJ1-2; CDR3aa: CAWRMDGANYGYTF; CDR3nt: TGTGCCTGGAGGATGGACGGAGCGAACTATGGCTACACCTTC
abundance: .; v_gene: TRBV30; d_gene: .; j_gene: TRBJ1-2; CDR3aa: CAWSRRRTNLYGYTF; CDR3nt: TGTGCCTGGAGTCGCCGGAGGACCAACCTTTATGGCTACACCTTC
abundance: few; v_gene: TRBV29-1; d_gene: TRBD2; j_gene: TRBJ2-3; CDR3aa: CSVPPGLALLQADTQYF; CDR3nt: TGCAGCGTCCCGCCGGGACTAGCTCTCCTGCAGGCAGATACGCAGTATTTT